These 26 T cell receptor beta chains were all obtained from the same sample, sequenced in a study of CD8+CD57+ T cells in acquired aplastic anemia. Profiles of TCR beta VDJ and CDR3 were generated from a genomic DNA template. TCRdb recomputed calls from the reads with MiXCR, one row per CDR3 protein. The sample has 210,000 or so distinct CDR3 sequences, about half seen once; the top ten hold about 20%. Patients included in sequencing had previously demonstrated CD8+CD57+ cell expansion by flow cytometry. The specimen was sorted CD4+, CD8+, or CD8+CD57+ T cells (not recorded which) from PBMCs. These receptors were obtained from a human donor with aplastic anemia.

This clonotype was seen many times. This chain joins TRBV7-6 and TRBJ2-5, with D perhaps matching TRBD2 (5 bases). CDR1 is SGHVS, CDR2 FNYEAQ, per germline. The CDR3 sequence is 16 residues long. Trimming removed 5 bases at V and 2 bases at J, with 18 bases between. The CDR3 nucleotides are TGTGCCAGCAGCCCTGCGGGCCAGGCGAAACAAGAGACCCAGTACTTC. It encodes CASSPAGQAKQETQYF.

This clonotype was seen ten or more times. J is TRBJ2-3 and V is TRBV7-2; D is ambiguous. The germline CDR1 and CDR2 sequences are SGHTA and FQGNSA. Trimming took off 3 bases at V and 5 bases at J, with 3 bases between the two ends. The CDR3 runs 11 residues. This CDR3 is CASSLIDTQYF. For the CDR3, the DNA is TGTGCCAGCAGCTTGATAGATACGCAGTATTTT.

As for this clonotype: Its ends do not fully match the called genes, so a read error is possible. This chain connects TRBV2 to TRBJ2-2, with D perhaps TRBD2 (6 bases). Germline CDR1 is SNHLY and CDR2 is FYNNEI. The length of the CDR3 is 16 residues. CDR3 coding DNA: TGTGCCAGCAGGGGCATGGGACTGAGGAACACCGGGGAGCTGTCTTGG. Its translation: CASRGMGLRNTGELSW. Based on the CDR3 plus reference TRBV2 and TRBJ2-2, the full variable domain is EPEVTQTPSHQVTQMGQEVILRCVPISNHLYFYWYRQILGQKVEFLVSFYNNEISEKSEIFDDQFSVERPDGSNFTLKIRSTKLEDSAMYFCASRGMGLRNTGELSWGEGSRLTVL.

This chain joins TRBV9 and TRBJ2-2; D unclear. Trimming stripped 6 bases from V and 0 bases from J, with 6 bases between. The CDR3 is 13 amino acids. Germline lookup yields CDR1 SGDLS and CDR2 YYNGEE. The CDR3 reads CASKSTNTGELFF. CDR3 nucleotides: TGTGCCAGCAAGTCGACGAACACCGGGGAGCTGTTTTTT.

This clonotype was observed at least ten times. This chain joins TRBV5-1 and TRBJ1-2; 7 bases line up with TRBD1. This CDR3 has 12 residues. V dropped 4 bases and J dropped 8; count of bases not matched to a gene: 5. Germline CDR1 is SGHRS and CDR2 is YFSETQ. Here the CDR3 DNA reads TGCGCCAGCAGCCGACAGGGATCGGGCTACACCTTC. The encoded protein is CASSRQGSGYTF.

This clonotype was detected only a few times. V usage is TRBV7-2 and J usage is TRBJ2-5; the match to TRBD1 covers 7 bases. The CDR3 loop spans 15 amino acids. Trimming took 0 bases from V and 3 from J; bases not matched to a gene: 4. Germline V lookup: CDR1 SGHTA, CDR2 FQGNSA. The CDR3 sequence is CASSLALTGKETQYF. Written as DNA, the CDR3 is TGTGCCAGCAGCTTAGCCCTGACAGGGAAAGAGACCCAGTACTTC. Full variable domain (remainder filled in from reference TRBV7-2 and TRBJ2-5): GAGVSQSPSNKVTEKGKDVELRCDPISGHTALYWYRQSLGQGLEFLIYFQGNSAPDKSGLPSDRFSAERTGGSVSTLTIQRTQQEDSAVYLCASSLALTGKETQYFGPGTRLLVL.

The chain has TRBV18 and TRBJ2-5, with TRBD1 identical over 8 bases. The length of the CDR3 is 16 residues. V trimming: 1 base; J trimming: 3 bases; junction bases outside the gene matches: 7. Germline CDR1 KGHSH, CDR2 LQKENI. The CDR3: CASSPQRTGKEETQYF. The DNA for the CDR3 is TGTGCCAGCTCACCACAACGGACAGGGAAGGAAGAGACCCAGTACTTC.

The rearrangement links TRBV25-1 to TRBJ2-5; the D gene is possibly TRBD2 (6 bases). The end of the DNA fits TRBJ2-1 better, so the J call may be wrong. The germline V gene encodes CDR1 MGHDK and CDR2 SYGVNS. This CDR3 region has 13 residues. DNA of the CDR3: TGTGCCAGCAGTCCTTTCGGGGGCAATGAGCAGTTCTTC. Amino acid sequence: CASSPFGGNEQFF.

This chain connects TRBV13 to TRBJ1-2, with 12 bases fitting TRBD1. The CDR3 runs 15 residues. Per germline, CDR1 PRHDT and CDR2 FYEKMQ (reference sequence). The J segment lost 5 bases and the V segment lost 5 bases, leaving 6 bases of the junction unmatched. The CDR3: CASSPGTGGMYGYTF. The CDR3 DNA is TGTGCCAGCAGCCCAGGGACAGGGGGCATGTATGGCTACACCTTC.

This clonotype was picked up many times. The chain uses TRBV19 and TRBJ1-3; D not resolved. This CDR3 is built from 14 residues. In germline, CDR1 is LNHDA, CDR2 SQIVND (reference sequence). The ends were cut back, 3 bases at V and 0 bases at J, with 6 bases in the middle. The CDR3 DNA follows: TGTGCCAGTAGTATGGACTCCTCTGGAAACACCATATATTTT. Amino acids: CASSMDSSGNTIYF.

This clonotype appeared many times. The chain recombines TRBV20-1 with TRBJ2-5; D perhaps matches TRBD1 (6 bases). The CDR3 is made up of 13 amino acids. CDR1 and CDR2 from the germline V gene are DFQATT and SNEGSKA (reference sequence). With 3 bases removed from V and 5 bases from J, the gap between germline ends came to 13 bases. For the CDR3, the DNA is TGCAGTGCTAGTGAGGGGGATGGGGAGACCCAGTACTTC. It encodes CSASEGDGETQYF.

V is TRBV6-4 and J is TRBJ2-1; 8 nucleotides match TRBD2. CDR3 length: 14 residues. The V segment lost 3 bases and the J segment 8 bases; nucleotides outside the gene matches: 6. Germline V gene lookup returns CDR1 MRHNA and CDR2 SNTAGT. Written as DNA, the CDR3 is TGTGCCAGCAGTGAATTAGCGGGGACGCATGAGCAGTTCTTC. Its translation: CASSELAGTHEQFF.

The chain links TRBV19 to TRBJ2-7; 12 bases line up with TRBD2. Germline V CDR1 and CDR2: LNHDA, SQIVND (reference sequence). Trimming cost V 4 bases and J 5 bases; bases outside gene matches: 3. There are 14 residues in the CDR3. DNA of the CDR3: TGTGCCAGTAGTACTAGCGGGAGGGTCGACGAGCAGTACTTC. Amino acid sequence: CASSTSGRVDEQYF.

This clonotype was observed many times. The gene calls are TRBV9 and TRBJ1-1; D unclear. Germline V lookup: CDR1 SGDLS, CDR2 YYNGEE. The germline V and J ends were trimmed by 0 bases and 0 bases, with 6 bases remaining between them. The CDR3 contains 14 residues. CDR3 DNA sequence: TGTGCCAGCAGCGTAGGGGGTGTGAACACTGAAGCTTTCTTT. Amino acid sequence: CASSVGGVNTEAFF.

In its sample, this clonotype was seen many times. The chain employs TRBV20-1 and TRBJ2-5; 12 bases map to TRBD2. The length of the CDR3 is 15 residues. V shed 3 bases, J shed 4 bases, and the junction held 6 bases outside the gene matches. The germline gives CDR1 DFQATT, CDR2 SNEGSKA (reference sequence). The chain's CDR3 is CSASPLAGGLETQYF. The CDR3 bases are TGCAGTGCTAGCCCTCTAGCGGGGGGGCTAGAGACCCAGTACTTC.

The chain combines TRBV2 with TRBJ2-1, with 8 bases aligning to TRBD2. The CDR3 is 15 residues long. Per the germline V gene, CDR1 is SNHLY and CDR2 is FYNNEI. V was pared by 6 bases and J by 9 bases, with 13 bases of the junction left unmatched. Here the CDR3 DNA reads TGTGCCAGCAGGTCCGGGAGGGCCGAAGTGGGTGAGCAGTTCTTC. Translating it yields CASRSGRAEVGEQFF. The whole variable domain, filled in from reference TRBV2 and TRBJ2-1, reads EPEVTQTPSHQVTQMGQEVILRCVPISNHLYFYWYRQILGQKVEFLVSFYNNEISEKSEIFDDQFSVERPDGSNFTLKIRSTKLEDSAMYFCASRSGRAEVGEQFFGPGTRLTVL.

The V and J genes are TRBV10-3 and TRBJ2-7; 11 bases line up with TRBD1. This CDR3 contains 13 residues. Germline CDR1 reads ENHRY; CDR2 reads SYGVKD. V dropped 7 bases and J dropped 4; count of bases not matched to a gene: 3. DNA for the CDR3: TGTGCCATCACCCGGGACAGGGGGTACGAGCAGTACTTC. Translating it yields CAITRDRGYEQYF.

This clonotype has at least ten counts. This chain links TRBV28 with TRBJ2-3; D is undetermined. In germline, CDR1 is MDHEN, CDR2 SYDVKM. This CDR3 spans 13 amino acids. Between the trimmed V and J ends, which lost 6 bases and 2 bases, there was a span of 9 bases. CDR3 loop: CASSPPNTDTQYF. The CDR3 nucleotides are TGTGCCAGCAGCCCGCCCAACACAGATACGCAGTATTTT.

The chain carries TRBV10-3 and TRBJ2-3; 10 bases align to TRBD2. Germline lookup yields CDR1 ENHRY and CDR2 SYGVKD. The CDR3 spans 15 residues. V trimming: 3 bases; J trimming: 2 bases; junction bases outside the gene matches: 2. The CDR3 protein is CAISDLAGVTDTQYF. The CDR3 DNA sequence: TGTGCCATCAGTGACCTAGCGGGGGTCACAGATACGCAGTATTTT.

The chain joins TRBV20-1 to TRBJ2-7; 12 bases align to TRBD2. The trim removed 6 bases at V and 6 bases at J, leaving 6 bases unmatched. This CDR3 region has 13 residues. The germline CDR1 and CDR2 sequences are DFQATT and SNEGSKA (reference sequence). In DNA form, the CDR3 reads TGCAGTGCCCCACTAGCGGGGGGACCCGAGCAGTACTTC. As protein: CSAPLAGGPEQYF.

This chain joins TRBV20-1 and TRBJ2-7; D possibly matches TRBD1 or TRBD2 (5 bases each). Germline CDR1 is DFQATT and CDR2 is SNEGSKA (reference sequence). V lost 0 bases and J lost 3, with 12 bases in between. The CDR3 sequence is 14 residues long. The CDR3 DNA is TGCAGTGCTAGAGATGTGAGGGGTGGCTACGAGCAGTACTTC. It specifies CSARDVRGGYEQYF.

V and J are TRBV10-3 and TRBJ2-7, with D tentatively TRBD2 (7 bases). This CDR3 is 17 amino acids long. The germline CDR1 and CDR2 sequences are ENHRY and SYGVKD. Trimming pared 10 bases from V and 7 bases from J, leaving 32 bases between. The CDR3 loop reads CASGEGGHRPLDSEQYF. In DNA form, the CDR3 reads TGTGCCAGCGGGGAGGGGGGGCATCGCCCGTTAGACAGTGAGCAGTACTTC.

The rearrangement uses TRBV6-6 and TRBJ2-2; TRBD2 matches at 7 bases. In germline, CDR1 is MNHNY, CDR2 SVGAGI (reference sequence). Germline trimming cut 8 bases from V and 5 bases from J; bases unmatched to any gene: 8. The CDR3 sequence is 14 residues long. The CDR3 DNA reads TGTGCCAGCGGTTTGGGGGGAGGGACCGGGGAGCTGTTTTTT. Translating gives CASGLGGGTGELFF.

The chain carries TRBV11-3 and TRBJ2-7; TRBD2 matches 10 bases. The germline V gene encodes CDR1 SGHNT and CDR2 YENEEA. The V segment lost 1 base and the J segment 5 bases; nucleotides outside the gene matches: 5. The CDR3 contains 15 residues. The CDR3 is CASSLGAGGQNEQYF. CDR3 nucleotide sequence: TGTGCCAGCAGCTTAGGAGCGGGGGGGCAGAACGAGCAGTACTTC.

Note on this clonotype: A read error may explain this, as a much larger clone is one base away. The V gene is TRBV5-1, the J gene TRBJ2-3; D is tentatively TRBD1 or TRBD2 (6 bases each). V was shortened by 7 bases and J by 2 bases, with 14 bases between the two germline ends. This CDR3 is 14 amino acids long. Germline-derived CDR1 and CDR2 are SGHRS and YFSETQ. The DNA for the CDR3 is TGCGCCAGCCGTGGAGGGGGGATCACAGATACGCAGTATTTT. It is translated as CASRGGGITDTQYF.

J is TRBJ1-5 and V is TRBV20-1; D possibly corresponds to TRBD1 (6 bases). The CDR3 is 13 amino acids. The germline gives CDR1 DFQATT, CDR2 SNEGSKA (reference sequence). Deletions cut 5 bases from V and 2 bases from J, with 10 bases between. The CDR3 loop is CSAGTSGNQPQHF. The CDR3 region has the DNA TGCAGTGCTGGGACATCTGGCAATCAGCCCCAGCATTTT.